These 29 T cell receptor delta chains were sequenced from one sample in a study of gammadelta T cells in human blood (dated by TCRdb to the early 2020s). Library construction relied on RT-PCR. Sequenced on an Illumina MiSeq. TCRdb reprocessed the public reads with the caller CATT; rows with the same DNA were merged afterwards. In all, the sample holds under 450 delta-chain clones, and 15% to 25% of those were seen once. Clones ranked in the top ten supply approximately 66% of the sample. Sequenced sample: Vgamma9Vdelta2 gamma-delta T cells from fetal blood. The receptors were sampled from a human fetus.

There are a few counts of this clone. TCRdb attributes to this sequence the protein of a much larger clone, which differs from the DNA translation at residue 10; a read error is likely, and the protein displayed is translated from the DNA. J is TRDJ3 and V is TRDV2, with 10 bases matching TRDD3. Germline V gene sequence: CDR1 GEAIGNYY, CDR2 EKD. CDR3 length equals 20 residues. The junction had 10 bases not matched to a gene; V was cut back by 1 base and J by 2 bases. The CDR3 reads CACDTGDWGIKAWDTRQMFF. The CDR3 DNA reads TGTGCCTGTGACACGGGGGACTGGGGGATCAAGGCCTGGGACACCCGACAGATGTTTTTC.

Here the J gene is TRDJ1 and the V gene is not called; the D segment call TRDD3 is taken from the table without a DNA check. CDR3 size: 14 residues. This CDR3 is CAVKRSGGTDKLIF. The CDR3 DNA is TGTGCTGTGAAACGTTCCGGGGGTACCGATAAACTCATCTTT.

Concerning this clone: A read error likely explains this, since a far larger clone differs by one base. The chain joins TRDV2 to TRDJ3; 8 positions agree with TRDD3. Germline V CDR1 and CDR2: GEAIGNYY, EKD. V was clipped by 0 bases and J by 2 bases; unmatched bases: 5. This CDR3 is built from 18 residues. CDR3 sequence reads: CACDTVLGVPWDTRQMFF. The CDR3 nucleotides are TGTGCCTGTGACACCGTACTGGGGGTCCCCTGGGACACCCGACAGATGTTTTTC.

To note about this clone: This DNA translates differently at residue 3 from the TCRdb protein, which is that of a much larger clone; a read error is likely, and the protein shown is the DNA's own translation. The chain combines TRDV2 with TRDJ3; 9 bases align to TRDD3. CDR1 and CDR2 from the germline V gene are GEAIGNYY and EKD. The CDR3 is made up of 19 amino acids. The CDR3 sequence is CAWDTVLGDRSWDTRQMFF. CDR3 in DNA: TGTGCCTGGGACACCGTACTGGGGGACCGCTCCTGGGACACCCGACAGATGTTTTTC.

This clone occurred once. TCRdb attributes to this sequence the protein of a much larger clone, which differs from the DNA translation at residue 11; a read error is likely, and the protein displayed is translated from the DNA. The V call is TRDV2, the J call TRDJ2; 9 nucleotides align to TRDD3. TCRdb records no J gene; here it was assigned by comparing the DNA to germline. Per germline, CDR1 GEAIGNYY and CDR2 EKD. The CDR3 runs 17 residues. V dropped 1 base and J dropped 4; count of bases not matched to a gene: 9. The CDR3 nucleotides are TGTGCCTGTGACACGAGAACTGGGGGAGGTAGGACAGCACAACTCTTCTTT. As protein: CACDTRTGGGRTAQLFF.

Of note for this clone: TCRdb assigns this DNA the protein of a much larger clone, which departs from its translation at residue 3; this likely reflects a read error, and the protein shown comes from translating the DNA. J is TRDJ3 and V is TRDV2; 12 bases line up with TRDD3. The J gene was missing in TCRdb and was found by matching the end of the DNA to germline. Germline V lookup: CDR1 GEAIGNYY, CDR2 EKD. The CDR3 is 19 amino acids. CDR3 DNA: TGTGCCTGGGACACTGGGGGATACCGGAGCTCCTGGGACACCCGACAGATGTTTTTC. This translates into CAWDTGGYRSSWDTRQMFF.

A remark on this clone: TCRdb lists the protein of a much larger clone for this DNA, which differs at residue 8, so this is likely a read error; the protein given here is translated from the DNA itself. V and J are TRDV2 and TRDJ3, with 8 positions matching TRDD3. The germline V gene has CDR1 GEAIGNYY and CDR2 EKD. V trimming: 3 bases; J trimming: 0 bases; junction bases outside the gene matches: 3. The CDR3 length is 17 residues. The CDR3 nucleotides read TGTGCCTGTGACTACTGGGGGGGCTCCTGGGACACCCGACAGATGTTTTTC. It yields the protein CACDYWGGSWDTRQMFF.

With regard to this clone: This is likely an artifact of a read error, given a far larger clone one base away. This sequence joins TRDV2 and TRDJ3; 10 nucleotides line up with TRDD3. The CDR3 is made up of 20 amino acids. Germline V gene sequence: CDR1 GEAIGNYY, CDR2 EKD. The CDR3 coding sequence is TGTGCCCGTGACACGGGGGACTGGGGGATGAAGGCCTGGGACACCCGACAGATGTTTTTC. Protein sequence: CARDTGDWGMKAWDTRQMFF.

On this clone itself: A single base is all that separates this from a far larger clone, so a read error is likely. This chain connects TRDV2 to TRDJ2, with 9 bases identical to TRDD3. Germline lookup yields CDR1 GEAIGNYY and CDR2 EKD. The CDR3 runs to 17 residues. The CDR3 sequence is CACDTRTGGGMTTQLFF. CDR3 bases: TGTGCCTGTGACACGAGAACTGGGGGAGGTATGACAACACAACTCTTCTTT.

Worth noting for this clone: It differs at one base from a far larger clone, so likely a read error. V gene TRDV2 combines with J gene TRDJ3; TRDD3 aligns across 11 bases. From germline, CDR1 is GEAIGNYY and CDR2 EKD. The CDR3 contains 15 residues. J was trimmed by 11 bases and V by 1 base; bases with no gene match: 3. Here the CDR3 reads CACDTGGYDPRQMFF. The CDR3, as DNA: TGTGCCTGTGACACTGGGGGATACGACCCCCGACAGATGTTTTTC.

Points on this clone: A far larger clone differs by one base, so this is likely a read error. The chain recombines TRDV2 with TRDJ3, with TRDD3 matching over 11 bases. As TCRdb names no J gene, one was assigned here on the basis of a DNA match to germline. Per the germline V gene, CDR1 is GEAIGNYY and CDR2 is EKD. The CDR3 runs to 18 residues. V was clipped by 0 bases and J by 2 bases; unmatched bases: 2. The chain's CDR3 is CACDTAGGYPWDTRQMFF. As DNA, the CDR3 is TGTGCCTGTGACACCGCTGGGGGATACCCCTGGGACACCCGACAGATGTTTTTC.

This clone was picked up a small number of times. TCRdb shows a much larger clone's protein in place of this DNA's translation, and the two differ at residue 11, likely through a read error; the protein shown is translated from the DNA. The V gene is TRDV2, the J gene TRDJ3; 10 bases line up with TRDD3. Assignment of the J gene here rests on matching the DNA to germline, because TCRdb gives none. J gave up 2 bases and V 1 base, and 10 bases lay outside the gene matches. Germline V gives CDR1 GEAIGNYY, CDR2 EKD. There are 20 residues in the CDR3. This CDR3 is CACDTGDWGMEAWDTRQMFF. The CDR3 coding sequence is TGTGCCTGTGACACGGGGGACTGGGGGATGGAGGCCTGGGACACCCGACAGATGTTTTTC.

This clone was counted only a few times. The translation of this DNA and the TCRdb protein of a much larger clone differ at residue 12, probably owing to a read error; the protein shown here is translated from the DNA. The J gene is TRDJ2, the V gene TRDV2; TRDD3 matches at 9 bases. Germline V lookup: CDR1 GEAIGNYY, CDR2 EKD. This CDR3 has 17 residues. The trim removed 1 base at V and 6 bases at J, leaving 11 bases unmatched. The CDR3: CACDTRTGGGMPAQLFF. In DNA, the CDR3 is TGTGCCTGTGACACGAGAACTGGGGGAGGTATGCCAGCACAACTCTTCTTT.

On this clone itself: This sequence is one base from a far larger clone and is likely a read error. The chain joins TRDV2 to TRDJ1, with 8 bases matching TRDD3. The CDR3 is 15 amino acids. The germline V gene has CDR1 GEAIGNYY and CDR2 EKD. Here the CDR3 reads CARDTVGILSDKLIF. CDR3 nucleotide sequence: TGTGCCCGTGACACCGTGGGGATACTATCCGATAAACTCATCTTT.

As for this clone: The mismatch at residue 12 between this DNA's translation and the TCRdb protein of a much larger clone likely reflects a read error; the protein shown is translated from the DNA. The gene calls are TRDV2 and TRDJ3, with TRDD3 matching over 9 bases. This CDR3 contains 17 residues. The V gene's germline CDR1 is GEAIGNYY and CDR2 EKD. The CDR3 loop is CACDYWGSSWDNRQMFF. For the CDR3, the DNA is TGTGCCTGTGACTACTGGGGGAGCTCCTGGGACAACCGACAGATGTTTTTC.

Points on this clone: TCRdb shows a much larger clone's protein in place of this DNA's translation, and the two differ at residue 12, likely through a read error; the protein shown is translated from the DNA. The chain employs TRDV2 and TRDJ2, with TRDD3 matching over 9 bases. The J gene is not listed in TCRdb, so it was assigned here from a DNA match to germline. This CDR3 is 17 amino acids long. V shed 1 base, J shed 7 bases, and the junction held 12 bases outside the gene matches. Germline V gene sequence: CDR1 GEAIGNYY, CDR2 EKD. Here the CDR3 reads CACDTRTGGGMKAQLFF. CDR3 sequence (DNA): TGTGCCTGTGACACGAGAACTGGGGGAGGTATGAAAGCACAACTCTTCTTT.

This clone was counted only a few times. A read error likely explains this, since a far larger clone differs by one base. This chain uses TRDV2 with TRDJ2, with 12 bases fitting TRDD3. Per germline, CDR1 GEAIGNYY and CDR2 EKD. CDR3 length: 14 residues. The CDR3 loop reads CACDVLGDTAQRFF. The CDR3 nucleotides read TGTGCCTGTGACGTACTGGGGGATACAGCACAACGCTTCTTT.

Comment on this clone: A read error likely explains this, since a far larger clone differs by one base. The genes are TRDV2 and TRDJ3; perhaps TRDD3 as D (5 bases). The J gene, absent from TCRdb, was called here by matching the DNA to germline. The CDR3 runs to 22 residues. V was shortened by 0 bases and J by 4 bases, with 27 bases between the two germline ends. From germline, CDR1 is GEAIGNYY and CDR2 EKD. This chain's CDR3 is CACDTVLEDSSSASWDTRQMFF. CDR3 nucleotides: TGTGCCTGTGACACCGTACTGGAGGATTCGAGTTCGGCGAGTTGGGACACCCGACAGATGTTTTTC.

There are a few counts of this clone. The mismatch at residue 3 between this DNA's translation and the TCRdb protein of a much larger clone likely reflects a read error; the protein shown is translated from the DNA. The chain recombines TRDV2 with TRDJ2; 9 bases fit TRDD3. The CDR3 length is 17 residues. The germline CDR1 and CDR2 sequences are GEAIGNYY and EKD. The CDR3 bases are TGTGCCTGGGACACGAGAACTGGGGGAGGTATGACAGCACAACTCTTCTTT. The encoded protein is CAWDTRTGGGMTAQLFF.

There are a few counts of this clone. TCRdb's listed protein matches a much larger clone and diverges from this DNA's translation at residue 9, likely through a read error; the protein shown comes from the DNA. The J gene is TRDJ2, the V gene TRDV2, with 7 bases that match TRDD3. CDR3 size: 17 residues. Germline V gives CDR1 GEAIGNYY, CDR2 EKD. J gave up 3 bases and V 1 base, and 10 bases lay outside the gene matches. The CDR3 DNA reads TGTGCCTGTGACACGAGAACTGGGGTAGGTATGACAGCACAACTCTTCTTT. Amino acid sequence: CACDTRTGVGMTAQLFF.

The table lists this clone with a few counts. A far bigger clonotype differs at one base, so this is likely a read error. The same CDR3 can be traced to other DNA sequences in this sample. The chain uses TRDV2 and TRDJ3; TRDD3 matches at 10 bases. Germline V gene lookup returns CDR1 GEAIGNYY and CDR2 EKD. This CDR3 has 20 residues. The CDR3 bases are TGTGCCTGTGACACGGGGGACTGGGGGATGAAGGCCTGGGATACCCGACAGATGTTTTTC. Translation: CACDTGDWGMKAWDTRQMFF.

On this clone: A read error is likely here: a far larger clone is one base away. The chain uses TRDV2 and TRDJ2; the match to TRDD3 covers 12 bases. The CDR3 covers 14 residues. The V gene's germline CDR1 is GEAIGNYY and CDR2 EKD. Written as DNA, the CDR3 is TGTGCCTGTGACATACTGGGGGATACAGCAAAACTCTTCTTT. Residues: CACDILGDTAKLFF.

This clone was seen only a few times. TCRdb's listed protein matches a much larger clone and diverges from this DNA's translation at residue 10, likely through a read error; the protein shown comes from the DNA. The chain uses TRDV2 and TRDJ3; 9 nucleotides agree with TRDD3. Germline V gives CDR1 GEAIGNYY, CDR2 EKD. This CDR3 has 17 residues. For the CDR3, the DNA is TGTGCCTGTGACTACTGGGGGAGCTCCGGGGACACCCGACAGATGTTTTTC. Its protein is CACDYWGSSGDTRQMFF.

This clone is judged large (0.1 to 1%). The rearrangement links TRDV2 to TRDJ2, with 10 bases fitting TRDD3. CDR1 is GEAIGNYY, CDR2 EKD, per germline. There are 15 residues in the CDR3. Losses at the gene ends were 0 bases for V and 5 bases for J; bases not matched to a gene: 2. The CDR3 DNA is TGTGCCTGTGACACCTGGGGGATACAAACAGCACAACTCTTCTTT. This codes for CACDTWGIQTAQLFF.

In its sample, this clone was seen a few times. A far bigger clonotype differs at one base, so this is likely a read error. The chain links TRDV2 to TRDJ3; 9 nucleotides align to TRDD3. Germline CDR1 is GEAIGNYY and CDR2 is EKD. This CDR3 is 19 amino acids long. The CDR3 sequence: CASDTVLGDRSWDTRQMFF. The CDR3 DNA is TGTGCCAGTGACACCGTACTGGGGGACCGCTCCTGGGACACCCGACAGATGTTTTTC.

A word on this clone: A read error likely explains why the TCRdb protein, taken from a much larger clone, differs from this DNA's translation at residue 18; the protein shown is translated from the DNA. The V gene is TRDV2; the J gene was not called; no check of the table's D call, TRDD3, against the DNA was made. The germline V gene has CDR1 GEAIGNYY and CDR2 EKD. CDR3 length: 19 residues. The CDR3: CACDPVLGDTTWDTRQMIF. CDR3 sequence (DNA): TGTGCCTGTGACCCCGTACTGGGGGATACGACCTGGGACACCCGACAGATGATTTTC.

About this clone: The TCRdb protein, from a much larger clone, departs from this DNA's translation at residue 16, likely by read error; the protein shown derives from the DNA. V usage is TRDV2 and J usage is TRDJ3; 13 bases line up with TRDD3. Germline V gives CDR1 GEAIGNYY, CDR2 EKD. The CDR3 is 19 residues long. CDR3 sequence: CACDPVLGDTTWDTRLMFF. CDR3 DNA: TGTGCCTGTGACCCCGTACTGGGGGATACGACCTGGGACACCCGACTGATGTTTTTC.

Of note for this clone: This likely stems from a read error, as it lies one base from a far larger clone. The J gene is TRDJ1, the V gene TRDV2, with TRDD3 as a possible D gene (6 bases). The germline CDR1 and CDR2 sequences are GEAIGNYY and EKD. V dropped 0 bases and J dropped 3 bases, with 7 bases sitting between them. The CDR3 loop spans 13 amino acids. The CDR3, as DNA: TGTGCCTGTGACACCTGGGGGGCCGATAAACTCATCTTT. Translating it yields CACDTWGADKLIF.

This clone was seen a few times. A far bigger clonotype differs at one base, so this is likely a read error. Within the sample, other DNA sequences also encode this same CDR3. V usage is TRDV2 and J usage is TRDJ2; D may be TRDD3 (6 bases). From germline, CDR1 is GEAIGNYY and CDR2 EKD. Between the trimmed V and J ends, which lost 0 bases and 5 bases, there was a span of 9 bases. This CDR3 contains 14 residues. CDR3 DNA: TGTGCCTGTGACACCGTGGGGGTTACAGCACAACTCTTCTTT. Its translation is CACDTVGVTAQLFF.